The 5 T cell receptor beta chains below all came from one sample that was sequenced in a study of T cell responses to AZD1222 COVID-19 vaccine. This table comes from immunoSEQ multiplex PCR, and its TCRdb copy is limited to in-frame clones, with some not included. This table holds about 100,000 clones, 88% found once. Sequences were derived from peripheral blood, sampled on day 0 of AZD1222 vaccination. The receptor set was obtained from an adult in good health.

The chain couples TRBV7-6 to TRBJ1-1, with D unclear. CDR3 length equals 13 residues. The germline V gene has CDR1 SGHVS and CDR2 FNYEAQ. V was shortened by 1 base and J by 3 bases, with 6 bases between the two germline ends. The CDR3 coding sequence is TGTGCCAGCAGCTTAGAGATATACACTGAAGCTTTCTTT. Protein sequence: CASSLEIYTEAFF.

This clone showed up just a few times. The chain links TRBV6-4 to TRBJ2-3; TRBD2 matches 8 bases. From germline, CDR1 is MRHNA and CDR2 SNTAGT. The trim removed 3 bases at V and 0 bases at J, leaving 2 bases unmatched. The CDR3 has 15 residues. DNA of the CDR3: TGTGCCAGCAGTGAAGCTAGCGGGAGCACAGATACGCAGTATTTT. It encodes CASSEASGSTDTQYF.

The rearrangement joins TRBV7-8 to TRBJ1-5, with D uncertain. The CDR3 is 13 amino acids. V shed 4 bases and J shed 0 bases, with 4 bases lying between them. Germline V CDR1 and CDR2: SGHVS, FQNEAQ. The DNA of the CDR3 is TGTGCCAGCAGCTCGAATAGCAATCAGCCCCAGCATTTT. Translated: CASSSNSNQPQHF.

As DNA, the CDR3 is TGCGCCAGCAGTGCCCGGACGAACTATGGCTACACCTTC. Amino acid sequence: CASSARTNYGYTF. This sequence joins TRBV10-1 and TRBJ1-2; D is unresolved. The CDR3 has 13 residues. The V and J ends lost 4 bases and 2 bases respectively, with 8 bases between them. Germline V gene sequence: CDR1 WNHNN, CDR2 SYGVQD (reference sequence).

The V gene is TRBV27, the J gene TRBJ2-1; D uncertain. Germline lookup yields CDR1 MNHEY and CDR2 SMNVEV (reference sequence). V was cut by 3 bases and J by 2 bases, with 8 bases left in between. This CDR3 region has 14 residues. The CDR3 DNA reads TGTGCCAGCAGTTTGGTGGTCCCCTACAATGAGCAGTTCTTC. Protein product: CASSLVVPYNEQFF.